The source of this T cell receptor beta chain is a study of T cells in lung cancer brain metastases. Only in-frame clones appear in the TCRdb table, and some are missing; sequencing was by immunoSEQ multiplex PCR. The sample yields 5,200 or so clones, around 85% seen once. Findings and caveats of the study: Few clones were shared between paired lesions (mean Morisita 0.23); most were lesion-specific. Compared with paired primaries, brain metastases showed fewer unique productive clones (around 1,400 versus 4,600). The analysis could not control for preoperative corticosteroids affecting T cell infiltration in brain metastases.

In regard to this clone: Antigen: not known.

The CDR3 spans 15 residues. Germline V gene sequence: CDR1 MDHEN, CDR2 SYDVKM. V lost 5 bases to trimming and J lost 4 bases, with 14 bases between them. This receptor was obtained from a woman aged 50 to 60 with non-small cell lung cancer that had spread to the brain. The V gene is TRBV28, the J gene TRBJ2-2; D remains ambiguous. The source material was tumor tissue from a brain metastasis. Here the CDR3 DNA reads TGTGCCAGCAGTCCGGCCGGAACGGGCACCGGGGAGCTGTTTTTT. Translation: CASSPAGTGTGELFF.